Listed below are T cell receptor beta chains from one sample, sequenced in a study of blood T cells in healthy people across ages. MiXCR, applied by TCRdb to the 5' RACE reads, yields one record per CDR3 protein. The data contain hundreds of thousands of distinct CDR3 sequences, 20% to 25% of them singletons. Sequenced input: blood. These receptors were collected from a man between 65 and 85 years old in good health. Each CDR3 is given with its conserved first and last residue. Fields, in order: D gene, V gene, J gene, CDR3 length, clone size, CDR3 DNA, CDR3 protein. The D gene is left open where the match is weak. The listing skips clone size in some rows; elsewhere it reads once, few, many or a size class.

-	TRBV5-5	TRBJ2-7	15	-	TGTGCCAGCAGCACCGGGACAAACTTAAACTACGAGCAGTACTTC	CASSTGTNLNYEQYF
TRBD1	TRBV20-1	TRBJ2-7	14	-	TGCAGTGCCGCTAAGGGACAGGGAGGAGACGAGCAGTACTTC	CSAAKGQGGDEQYF
-	TRBV7-8	TRBJ1-6	13	-	TGTGCCAGCGCTCCGGGACTCGGTTCACCCCTCCACTTT	CASAPGLGSPLHF
-	TRBV20-1	TRBJ2-7	14	-	TGCAGTGCTAGAGGGGAGTCCCTGATATACGAGCAGTACTTC	CSARGESLIYEQYF
-	TRBV5-1	TRBJ1-1	14	few	TGCGCCAGCAGCCACGGGACGCAGAACACTGAAGCTTTCTTT	CASSHGTQNTEAFF
TRBD1	TRBV9	TRBJ2-3	16	few	TGTGCCAGCAGCGCGCATGGGACAGGCAGCCCAGATACGCAGTATTTT	CASSAHGTGSPDTQYF
TRBD1	TRBV7-7	TRBJ2-3	18	few	TGTGCTAGCAGCTTAGCTGCGACAGGGGTTTTCAGTGGGAATACGCAGTATTTT	CASSLAATGVFSGNTQYF
-	TRBV9	TRBJ2-1	17	-	TGTGCCAGCAGCGTAGACCGCAGGCCCCGGGCGGACAATGAGCAGTTCTTC	CASSVDRRPRADNEQFF
-	TRBV5-1	TRBJ2-2	16	-	TGCGCCAGCAGCGGTGCAAGTCTAGCGAACACCGGGGAGCTGTTTTTT	CASSGASLANTGELFF
-	TRBV7-2	TRBJ2-7	15	-	TGTGCCAGCAGCTTAGTCCGGGACAACTCCTACGAGCAGTACTTC	CASSLVRDNSYEQYF
-	TRBV20-1	TRBJ2-5	15	many	TGCAGTGCTAGAAACGCGGACAGACCGGGGGAGACCCAGTACTTC	CSARNADRPGETQYF
-	TRBV29-1	TRBJ2-1	12	few	TGCAGCGTTGACCATCTCCACAATGAGCAGTTCTTC	CSVDHLHNEQFF
-	TRBV29-1	TRBJ2-7	11	many	TGCAGCGTTGAAGACAGTTACGAGCAGTACTTC	CSVEDSYEQYF
TRBD2	TRBV7-9	TRBJ2-7	15	many	TGTGCCAGCACCCTTGGGACTAGCGGCTCCTACGAGCAGTACTTC	CASTLGTSGSYEQYF
TRBD2	TRBV5-1	TRBJ2-3	16	-	TGCGCCAGCAGCTTGGAACTAGCGGCTAGCACAGATACGCAGTATTTT	CASSLELAASTDTQYF
-	TRBV29-1	TRBJ2-1	14	-	TGTAGCGCCAACCTTCAAGCAGGGGACAATGAGCAGTTCTTC	CSANLQAGDNEQFF
TRBD1	TRBV7-9	TRBJ2-3	15	-	TGTGCCAGCAACCTAGGGGGACAGCTACAGAATACGCAGTATTTT	CASNLGGQLQNTQYF
-	TRBV5-1	TRBJ2-2	16	-	TGCGCCAGCAGCCAAAGACTGGCGGGCGGGACCGGGGAGCTGTTTTTT	CASSQRLAGGTGELFF
-	TRBV29-1	TRBJ2-5	15	-	TGCAGCGTTGCGTCCCCCGGGCGGGGCAACAATGAGCAGCTCTTC	CSVASPGRGNNEQLF
-	TRBV20-1	TRBJ2-5	11	-	TGCAGTGCCATAGGGCGGGAGACCCAGTACTTC	CSAIGRETQYF
-	TRBV2	TRBJ2-2	14	-	TGTGCCAGCAGAGAAGCAACGAACACCGGGGAGCTGTTTTTT	CASREATNTGELFF
TRBD2	TRBV29-1	TRBJ2-7	15	few	TGCAGCGTTGAGCTCGGGACTAGCGGGAGCTACGAGCAGTACTTC	CSVELGTSGSYEQYF
-	TRBV6-2/TRBV6-3	TRBJ2-1	12	few	TGTGCCAGCAACACCCCGACTAGACCACAGTTCTTC	CASNTPTRPQFF
TRBD2	TRBV20-1	TRBJ2-2	13	once	TGCAGTGCTCCGGGACTAGCGGTCGGGGAGCTGTTTTTT	CSAPGLAVGELFF
TRBD1	TRBV5-1	TRBJ2-7	15	few	TGCGCCAGCAGCGATACAGGGGGTTTTGCCTACGAGCAGTACTTC	CASSDTGGFAYEQYF
-	TRBV5-5	TRBJ2-7	14	many	TGTGCCAGCAGCTACCAACAGGGCCCCTACGAGCAGTACTTC	CASSYQQGPYEQYF